This is a list of T cell receptor beta chains from one sample in a study of T cell responses to AZD1222 COVID-19 vaccine. The assay was immunoSEQ multiplex PCR, and TCRdb's table has in-frame clones only and misses some. Of about 89,000 clones listed, 90% to 95% are singletons. The sequences come from peripheral blood, collected on day 0 of MenACWY control vaccination. These receptors were collected from an adult in good health. CDR3s include the opening cysteine and the closing phenylalanine or tryptophan. D genes are given only for firm matches. Size is omitted from some rows. Given values are once, few, many or a class for expanded clones.

D gene | clone size | J gene | V gene | CDR3 protein | CDR3 DNA
NA | NA | TRBJ1-1 | TRBV9 | CASSLTVNTEAFF | TGTGCCAGCAGCTTGACAGTAAACACTGAAGCTTTCTTT
TRBD2 | NA | TRBJ2-1 | TRBV19 | CASSPRLAGYNEQFF | TGTGCCAGTAGCCCCAGACTAGCGGGGTACAATGAGCAGTTCTTC
TRBD1 | NA | TRBJ2-2 | TRBV5-4 | CASSLDRSKVGELFF | TGTGCCAGCAGCCTGGACAGGAGCAAGGTCGGGGAGCTGTTTTTT
TRBD2 | NA | TRBJ2-3 | TRBV7-7 | CASSPGLAGGADTQYF | TGTGCTAGCAGTCCAGGACTAGCGGGAGGCGCAGATACGCAGTATTTT
TRBD2 | NA | TRBJ2-7 | TRBV28 | CASRSAGAHSYEQYF | TGTGCCAGCAGGTCAGCGGGAGCGCACTCCTACGAGCAGTACTTC
TRBD1 | NA | TRBJ1-2 | TRBV19 | CASSTTGGRAGYTF | TGTGCCAGTAGTACCACAGGGGGCCGGGCAGGCTACACCTTC
NA | NA | TRBJ2-1 | TRBV12-3/TRBV12-4 | CASYPNWGNEQFF | TGTGCCAGCTATCCTAATTGGGGGAATGAGCAGTTCTTC
TRBD1 | NA | TRBJ1-1 | TRBV10-3 | CAISETRDSGAFF | TGTGCCATCAGTGAAACCCGGGACAGTGGAGCTTTCTTT
TRBD1 | once | TRBJ1-6 | TRBV5-1 | CASSSGQGANSPLHF | TGCGCCAGCAGCTCGGGACAGGGGGCGAATTCACCCCTCCACTTT
NA | NA | TRBJ2-3 | TRBV7-9 | CASSLDIGGTDTQYF | TGTGCCAGCAGCTTAGACATAGGGGGAACAGATACGCAGTATTTT
NA | NA | TRBJ2-5 | TRBV9 | CASSVAGGLEETQYF | TGTGCCAGCAGCGTAGCCGGGGGGCTGGAAGAGACCCAGTACTTC
TRBD2 | once | TRBJ2-3 | TRBV6-5 | CASKPQAGPTDTQYF | TGTGCCAGCAAACCCCAAGCGGGACCCACAGATACGCAGTATTTT
NA | NA | TRBJ1-5 | TRBV10-2 | CASSESPVQPQHF | TGCGCCAGCAGTGAGTCGCCGGTTCAGCCCCAGCATTTT
NA | NA | TRBJ1-5 | TRBV7-2 | CASSLSGTWDQPQHF | TGTGCCAGCAGCTTATCAGGGACGTGGGATCAGCCCCAGCATTTT
TRBD1 | once | TRBJ1-1 | TRBV2 | CASREDRVRTEAFF | TGTGCCAGCAGAGAGGACAGGGTAAGGACTGAAGCTTTCTTT
NA | NA | TRBJ1-4 | TRBV6-5 | CASSSLGRANEKLFF | TGTGCCAGCAGTTCACTGGGTCGGGCTAATGAAAAACTGTTTTTT
NA | NA | TRBJ1-2 | TRBV24-1 | CATSDPGYGYTF | TGTGCCACCAGTGATCCAGGGTATGGCTACACCTTC
NA | NA | TRBJ1-4 | TRBV7-8 | CASSLGAKGELFF | TGTGCCAGCAGCTTAGGGGCCAAGGGGGAACTGTTTTTT
TRBD1 | NA | TRBJ1-6 | TRBV2 | CASRTDRDNSPLHF | TGTGCCAGCAGGACGGACAGGGACAATTCACCCCTCCACTTT
TRBD1 | NA | TRBJ1-1 | TRBV29-1 | CSVGQGTGPTEAFF | TGCAGCGTGGGCCAAGGGACAGGGCCCACTGAAGCTTTCTTT
NA | once | TRBJ2-2 | TRBV11-2 | CASSNTGELFF | TGTGCCAGCAGCAACACCGGGGAGCTGTTTTTT
NA | once | TRBJ1-4 | TRBV4-2 | CASSPGTEDEKLFF | TGTGCCAGCAGCCCAGGTACGGAAGATGAAAAACTGTTTTTT